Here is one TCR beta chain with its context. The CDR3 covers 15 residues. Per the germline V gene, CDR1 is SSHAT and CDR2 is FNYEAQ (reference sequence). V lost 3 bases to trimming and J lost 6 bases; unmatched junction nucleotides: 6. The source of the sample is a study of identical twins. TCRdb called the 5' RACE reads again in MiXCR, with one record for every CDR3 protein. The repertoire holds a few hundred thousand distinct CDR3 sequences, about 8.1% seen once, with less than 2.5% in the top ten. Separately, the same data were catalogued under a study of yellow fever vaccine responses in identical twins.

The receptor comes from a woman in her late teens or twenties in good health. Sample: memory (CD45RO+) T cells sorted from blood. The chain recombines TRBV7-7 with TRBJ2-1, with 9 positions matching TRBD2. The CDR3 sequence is CASSLGRGGFNEQFF. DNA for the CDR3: TGTGCCAGCAGCTTGGGGCGGGGGGGCTTCAATGAGCAGTTCTTC.